The rows below give T cell receptor beta chains drawn from one sample of a study of PD-1 and CTLA-4 blockade in melanoma. Method: immunoSEQ multiplex PCR; TCRdb's copy keeps in-frame clones and lacks some. The sample has under 20,000 clones, 70% seen once. Source: CD8+ T cells from peripheral blood, taken from a patient given anti-PD-1 treatment. The receptor set was obtained from a human donor with melanoma. Both conserved end residues are part of each CDR3. D genes are given only for firm matches. The size of a clone is reported for some rows only, either as once, few or many, or as a class for expanded clones.

TRBJ1-2 TRBV5-5 TRBD1 . CASSAWRTGNYGYTF TGTGCCAGCAGCGCTTGGAGGACAGGGAACTATGGCTACACCTTC
TRBJ2-3 TRBV14 TRBD1 few CASSQTGGDPWDTQYF TGTGCCAGCAGCCAGACAGGGGGGGACCCGTGGGATACGCAGTATTTT
TRBJ1-1 TRBV19 TRBD1 . CASSILTGGYAEAFF TGTGCCAGTAGTATCTTGACAGGGGGTTACGCTGAAGCTTTCTTT
TRBJ2-7 TRBV11-3 . . CASSLGTADEQYF TGTGCCAGCAGCTTAGGAACGGCAGACGAGCAGTACTTC
TRBJ2-2 TRBV6-5 . . CASNRLGTGELFF TGTGCCAGCAATCGATTGGGGACCGGGGAGCTGTTTTTT
TRBJ1-3 TRBV29-1 . . CSVERGEGNTIYF TGCAGCGTTGAACGGGGGGAAGGAAACACCATATATTTT
TRBJ2-7 TRBV10-2 TRBD1 . CASSPPGQGAYEQYF TGCGCCAGCAGCCCACCGGGACAGGGGGCCTACGAGCAGTACTTC
TRBJ2-7 TRBV6-5 . . CASSYGLTYEQYF TGTGCCAGCAGTTATGGGCTAACCTACGAGCAGTACTTC
TRBJ1-2 TRBV7-9 TRBD1 . CASSTQSGGEGYGYTF TGTGCCAGCAGCACTCAATCAGGGGGCGAGGGCTATGGCTACACCTTC
TRBJ2-5 TRBV11-2 . . CASSLVPGSQETQYF TGTGCCAGCAGCTTGGTCCCGGGATCACAAGAGACCCAGTACTTC
TRBJ2-5 TRBV11-3 TRBD2 . CASSSYSRERETQYF TGTGCCAGCAGCTCCTACTCGCGGGAGCGGGAGACCCAGTACTTC
TRBJ2-3 TRBV11-2 . few CASSFQGMEPTDTQYF TGTGCCAGCAGCTTCCAGGGAATGGAACCCACAGATACGCAGTATTTT
TRBJ2-2 TRBV29-1 TRBD1 . CSVDRGRTGELFF TGCAGCGTTGACAGGGGGCGTACCGGGGAGCTGTTTTTT
TRBJ1-2 TRBV4-2 TRBD1 once CASSQSRGATGVHGYTF TGTGCCAGCAGCCAAAGTAGGGGCGCAACAGGGGTACATGGCTACACCTTC
TRBJ2-3 TRBV10-1 . few CASSEVRTDTQYF TGCGCCAGCAGTGAGGTCCGCACAGATACGCAGTATTTT
TRBJ2-1 TRBV9 TRBD2 . CASSVAGLGHNEQFF TGTGCCAGCAGCGTAGCGGGACTAGGTCACAATGAGCAGTTCTTC
TRBJ2-6 TRBV6-4 . . CASSDHSGANVLTF TGTGCCAGCAGTGACCACTCTGGGGCCAACGTCCTGACTTTC